This passage covers 8 T cell receptor beta chains from one sample sequenced in a study of shared clonotypes between healthy human individuals. The table came from immunoSEQ multiplex PCR; TCRdb's copy has only in-frame clones and leaves some out. The data contain more than 900,000 clones, more than 75% of them singletons. The sequencing sample was made of memory CD4+ T cells from PBMCs. The subset denotes: CD45RA-negative fraction. The source of these receptors is a man between 18 and 29 years old in good health. Some clones in this sample may be carry-over from other donors' samples.

This clone was seen a few times. The J gene is TRBJ2-3, the V gene TRBV2; 8 positions match TRBD1. CDR1 SNHLY and CDR2 FYNNEI come from the germline V gene. J was trimmed by 3 bases and V by 6 bases; bases with no gene match: 5. The CDR3 has 14 amino acids. The CDR3 nucleotides read TGTGCCAGCAGGGACAGGGTAGGGACAGATACGCAGTATTTT. This sequence encodes CASRDRVGTDTQYF.

As to this clone: This may stem from a read error, because a much larger clone lies one nucleotide away. The chain has TRBV7-9 and TRBJ2-3; D is ambiguous. Germline V gene lookup returns CDR1 SEHNR and CDR2 FQNEAQ (reference sequence). There are 14 residues in the CDR3. CDR3 bases: TGTACCAGCAGCTTCTCCGGCAGCACAGATACGCAGTATTTT. This encodes CTSSFSGSTDTQYF. The full variable domain, its missing parts supplied by reference TRBV7-9 and TRBJ2-3, is DTGVSQNPRHKITKRGQNVTFRCDPISEHNRLYWYRQTLGQGPEFLTYFQNEAQLEKSRLLSDRFSAERPKGSFSTLEIQRTEQGDSAMYLCTSSFSGSTDTQYFGPGTRLTVL.

This chain connects TRBV4-2 to TRBJ2-1; the D call may be TRBD1 or TRBD2 (5 bases each). This CDR3 is 17 amino acids long. Germline values: CDR1 LGHNA, CDR2 YNFKEQ. V lost 5 bases and J 8 bases, leaving 25 bases between the germline ends. The CDR3 loop reads CASSAQLLRDPADEQFF. The CDR3 DNA follows: TGTGCCAGCAGCGCACAACTTCTCCGGGACCCAGCGGATGAGCAGTTCTTC.

V is TRBV27 and J is TRBJ2-3; 10 nucleotides match TRBD2. The CDR3 consists of 17 residues. V dropped 6 bases and J dropped 1; count of bases not matched to a gene: 10. The germline V gene has CDR1 MNHEY and CDR2 SMNVEV (reference sequence). The CDR3 reads CASSRSHGLAGTDTQYF. The CDR3 DNA reads as TGTGCCAGCAGCCGATCACACGGACTAGCGGGCACAGATACGCAGTATTTT.

The DNA for the CDR3 is TGTGCCAGCAGCCTACAGGGTCTCGCGGGCAATCAGCCCCAGCATTTT. This encodes CASSLQGLAGNQPQHF. The chain has TRBV2 and TRBJ1-5, with D perhaps TRBD1 (6 bases). The CDR3 contains 16 residues. The V end lost 6 bases, the J end lost 2 bases, and 17 bases lay between the germline ends. Germline-derived CDR1 and CDR2 are SNHLY and FYNNEI.

The chain uses TRBV30 and TRBJ2-3; 10 positions agree with TRBD2. CDR1 GTSNPN and CDR2 SVGIG come from the germline V gene (reference sequence). The CDR3 sequence is 13 residues long. The J segment lost 3 bases and the V segment lost 8 bases, leaving 5 bases of the junction unmatched. CDR3 nucleotide sequence: TGTGCCCGAGCGGGAGGGCCGACAGATACGCAGTATTTT. It translates to CARAGGPTDTQYF.

This clone was recorded once. Other DNA sequences in this specimen translate into the identical CDR3. The gene calls are TRBV5-4 and TRBJ1-2; D is unclear. V lost 3 bases, J lost 1 base, and 7 bases lay in between. Germline V gives CDR1 SGHNT, CDR2 YYREEE (reference sequence). The CDR3 is 13 residues long. CDR3 DNA sequence: TGTGCCAGCAGCTCCCGGGATAACTATGGCTACACCTTC. Translated, it gives CASSSRDNYGYTF. Full variable domain (remainder filled in from reference TRBV5-4 and TRBJ1-2): ETGVTQSPTHLIKTRGQQVTLRCSSQSGHNTVSWYQQALGQGPQFIFQYYREEENGRGNFPPRFSGLQFPNYSSELNVNALELDDSALYLCASSSRDNYGYTFGSGTRLTVV.

This clone came up once. The chain is built from TRBV4-2 and TRBJ2-3; D call uncertain. The CDR3 has 15 residues. The ends were cut back, 6 bases at V and 5 bases at J, with 18 bases in the middle. Germline CDR1 is LGHNA and CDR2 is YNFKEQ. CDR3 residues: CASRLDERLIDTQYF. The CDR3 DNA reads TGTGCCAGCAGACTCGACGAGAGACTTATAGATACGCAGTATTTT.